One sample yielded the 17 T cell receptor beta chains listed below, sequenced in a study of blood T cell repertoires in COVID-19. Method: immunoSEQ multiplex PCR; TCRdb's copy keeps in-frame clones and lacks some. The table shows some 400,000 clones, with about 87% occurring only once. Source material: peripheral blood. These receptors were taken from a woman aged 60-70 years with COVID-19, enrolled during active disease.

This clone was recorded a few times. The chain employs TRBV7-3 and TRBJ1-2; TRBD1 is a possible D gene (5 bases). The CDR3 has 13 residues. The germline CDR1 and CDR2 sequences are SGHTA and FQGTGA. Trimming removed 3 bases at V and 10 bases at J, with 15 bases between. DNA for the CDR3: TGTGCCAGCAGCTTGACAGCGTTAGGGGACTACACCTTC. Translation: CASSLTALGDYTF.

This chain joins TRBV6-4 and TRBJ2-5; 9 bases map to TRBD2. Unmatched junction bases numbered 4, after V lost 9 bases and J lost 5 bases. The CDR3 covers 12 residues. Germline CDR1 reads MRHNA; CDR2 reads SNTAGT. CDR3: CARAGGWETQYF. The CDR3, as DNA: TGTGCCAGAGCGGGGGGATGGGAGACCCAGTACTTC.

J is TRBJ1-2 and V is TRBV18; no definite D call. Germline V lookup: CDR1 KGHSH, CDR2 LQKENI. Trimming removed 6 bases from V and 1 base from J, with 24 bases in between. This CDR3 spans 18 amino acids. The CDR3 nucleotides are TGTGCCAGCTCGCACGGCGCACAGACACAATCTTTTAACTATGGCTACACCTTC. Residues: CASSHGAQTQSFNYGYTF.

The chain uses TRBV6-4 and TRBJ2-1; D possibly corresponds to TRBD2 (6 bases). This CDR3 spans 17 amino acids. V was cut by 2 bases and J by 5 bases, with 19 bases left in between. CDR1 and CDR2 (germline): MRHNA, SNTAGT. CDR3 sequence: CASSDTGVGAGHNEQFF. The CDR3, as DNA: TGTGCCAGCAGTGACACGGGGGTTGGGGCAGGCCACAATGAGCAGTTCTTC.

This chain joins TRBV7-3 and TRBJ1-1, with D possibly TRBD1 on 6 matching bases. Deletions cut 5 bases from V and 1 base from J, with 8 bases between. CDR1 and CDR2 (germline): SGHTA, FQGTGA. The CDR3 loop spans 13 amino acids. The CDR3 loop is CASSTGQNTEAFF. In DNA, the CDR3 is TGTGCCAGCAGCACGGGACAGAACACTGAAGCTTTCTTT.

The chain uses TRBV7-3 and TRBJ2-1; D is possibly TRBD1 (6 bases). V was trimmed by 4 bases and J by 7 bases, leaving 11 bases between them. The germline CDR1 and CDR2 sequences are SGHTA and FQGTGA. The length of the CDR3 is 13 residues. The CDR3 loop reads CASSSGTNNEQFF. In nucleotides, the CDR3 is TGTGCCAGCAGCTCCGGGACAAATAATGAGCAGTTCTTC.

The V gene is TRBV28, the J gene TRBJ1-6, with D possibly TRBD1 on 5 matching bases. The CDR3 consists of 17 residues. Looked up from germline, CDR1 is MDHEN and CDR2 is SYDVKM. The V end lost 1 base, the J end lost 5 bases, and 15 bases lay between the germline ends. The CDR3 coding sequence is TGTGCCAGCAGTTTATCGATGGGGCACCGGAATAATTCACCCCTCCACTTT. This encodes CASSLSMGHRNNSPLHF.

The table lists this clone with many counts. This chain links TRBV7-2 with TRBJ1-1; 9 positions agree with TRBD1. Per germline, CDR1 SGHTA and CDR2 FQGNSA. V shed 3 bases, J shed 5 bases, and the junction held 7 bases outside the gene matches. The CDR3 sequence is 15 residues long. For the CDR3, the DNA is TGTGCCAGCAGCTTCGGACAGGGGCGTCGTACTGAAGCTTTCTTT. Translating it yields CASSFGQGRRTEAFF.

This clone was counted many times. The V gene is TRBV5-1, the J gene TRBJ1-5; 12 positions match TRBD1. The trim removed 4 bases at V and 5 bases at J, leaving 13 bases unmatched. CDR1 is SGHRS, CDR2 YFSETQ, per germline. The CDR3 covers 18 residues. The DNA of the CDR3 is TGCGCCAGCAGCCTACCTGGGACAGGGGGCGGTCCGGATCAGCCCCAGCATTTT. Translation gives CASSLPGTGGGPDQPQHF.

The chain couples TRBV19 to TRBJ2-2, with D perhaps TRBD2 (5 bases). This CDR3 has 14 residues. Trimming removed 4 bases from V and 1 base from J, with 7 bases in between. The germline gives CDR1 LNHDA, CDR2 SQIVND (reference sequence). CDR3 in amino acids: CASSTGKNTGELFF. The CDR3 DNA sequence: TGTGCCAGTAGTACCGGGAAGAACACCGGGGAGCTGTTTTTT.

The chain carries TRBV27 and TRBJ1-2; TRBD1 matches at 11 bases. CDR1 is MNHEY, CDR2 SMNVEV, per germline (reference sequence). CDR3 length: 15 amino acids. V was clipped by 5 bases and J by 6 bases; unmatched bases: 8. DNA for the CDR3: TGTGCCAGCAGTACTCCGGGACAGGGGGGCCATGGCTACACCTTC. This sequence encodes CASSTPGQGGHGYTF.

The chain combines TRBV9 with TRBJ1-1, with D unclear. V was pared by 5 bases and J by 4 bases, with 12 bases between. Germline loops: CDR1 SGDLS, CDR2 YYNGEE. The CDR3 contains 13 residues. This CDR3 is CASSPFPLTEAFF. CDR3 nucleotides: TGTGCCAGCAGTCCTTTCCCCCTCACTGAAGCTTTCTTT.

The rearrangement joins TRBV10-2 to TRBJ1-2, with D possibly TRBD1 on 5 matching bases. Deletions cut 4 bases from V and 3 bases from J, with 15 bases between. Germline V gene data show CDR1 as WSHSY and CDR2 as SAAADI. CDR3 size: 15 residues. CDR3 coding DNA: TGCGCCAGCAGTGGACAGCCAGGGAAGGACTATGGCTACACCTTC. Residues: CASSGQPGKDYGYTF.

The chain is built from TRBV10-3 and TRBJ1-1, with 7 nucleotides matching TRBD1. Per germline, CDR1 ENHRY and CDR2 SYGVKD. After removal of 3 bases from V and 10 bases from J, the junction contained 14 bases not matched to a gene. The CDR3 extends over 15 amino acids. The CDR3 loop reads CAISDSATGSGRAFF. The CDR3 DNA is TGTGCCATCAGTGATAGTGCGACAGGGTCCGGTAGAGCTTTCTTT.

This clone was detected once. The chain has TRBV2 and TRBJ2-6, with 10 bases identical to TRBD1. The CDR3 spans 17 residues. Germline V gene sequence: CDR1 SNHLY, CDR2 FYNNEI. The junction had 6 bases not matched to a gene; V was cut back by 3 bases and J by 4 bases. This CDR3 reads CASSEGQGPPGANVLTF. The CDR3 nucleotides are TGTGCCAGCAGTGAGGGACAGGGGCCCCCCGGGGCCAACGTCCTGACTTTC.

The rearrangement links TRBV3-1 (or the pseudogene TRBV3-2) to TRBJ1-3; D is perhaps TRBD1 (6 bases). The germline gives CDR1 LGHDT, CDR2 YNNKEL (reference sequence). V was pared by 3 bases and J by 4 bases, with 19 bases between. The CDR3 loop spans 17 amino acids. The CDR3 spells CASSHRSGGARGNTIYF. The CDR3 DNA reads as TGTGCCAGCAGCCACCGATCGGGGGGCGCTCGGGGAAACACCATATATTTT.

The chain employs TRBV5-1 and TRBJ2-2; no clear D gene. CDR1 is SGHRS and CDR2 is YFSETQ in the germline V gene. The V and J ends lost 4 bases and 2 bases respectively, with 6 bases between them. The CDR3 loop spans 13 amino acids. CDR3 sequence reads: CASSVTNTGELFF. Here the CDR3 DNA reads TGCGCCAGCAGCGTAACTAACACCGGGGAGCTGTTTTTT.